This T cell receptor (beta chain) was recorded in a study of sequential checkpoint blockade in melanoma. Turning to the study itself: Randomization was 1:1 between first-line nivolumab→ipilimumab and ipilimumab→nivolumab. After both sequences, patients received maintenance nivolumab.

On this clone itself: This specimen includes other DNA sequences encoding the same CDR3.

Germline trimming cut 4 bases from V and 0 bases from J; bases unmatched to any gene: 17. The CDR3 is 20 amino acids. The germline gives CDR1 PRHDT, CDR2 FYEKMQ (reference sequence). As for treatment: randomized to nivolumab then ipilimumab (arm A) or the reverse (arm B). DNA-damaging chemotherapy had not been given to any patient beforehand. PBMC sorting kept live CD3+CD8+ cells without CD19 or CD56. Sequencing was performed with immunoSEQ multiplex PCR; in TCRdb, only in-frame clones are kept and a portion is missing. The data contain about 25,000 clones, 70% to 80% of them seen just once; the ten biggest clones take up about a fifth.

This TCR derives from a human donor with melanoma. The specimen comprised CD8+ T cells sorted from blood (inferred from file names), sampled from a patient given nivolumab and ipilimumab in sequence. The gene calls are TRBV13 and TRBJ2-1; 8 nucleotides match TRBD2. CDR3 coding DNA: TGTGCCAGCAGCTCCAGGAGTTCGGGAACCAGCGGGAGCTCCTACAATGAGCAGTTCTTC. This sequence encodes CASSSRSSGTSGSSYNEQFF.